The following is a T cell receptor beta chain sequence with its context. Trimming pared 0 bases from V and 3 bases from J, leaving 9 bases between. CDR3 length: 14 residues. The V gene's germline CDR1 is SGDLS and CDR2 YYNGEE. UMIs and sample barcodes were carried by the TCR alpha and TCR beta cDNA libraries that 5'RACE produced using constant-segment primers. MiXCR, run by TCRdb on the 5' RACE reads, gives a single entry per CDR3 protein. The sample carries hundreds of thousands of distinct CDR3 sequences, around 30% recorded once. This specimen comes from a study of T-cell memory formation after mild COVID-19. Turning to the study itself: TCR clusters largely stayed donor specific.

Material for sequencing was PBMCs or a T cell subset sorted from them (not recorded which). V usage is TRBV9 and J usage is TRBJ1-1; a weak D match, TRBD1 (5 bases). The TCR originated in an adult woman who had mild COVID-19 (a few samples of this study predate the infection). Cell type and time point are not known. The CDR3 nucleotides are TGTGCCAGCAGCGTAGTCCCCAGGGACACTGAAGCTTTCTTT. This translates into CASSVVPRDTEAFF.